What follows are 24 T cell receptor beta chains derived from one specimen sequenced in a study of cytomegalovirus exposure and HLA in healthy donors. Here immunoSEQ multiplex PCR was the method, and the copy in TCRdb shows in-frame clones only, minus some. The sample carries roughly 98,000 clones, roughly 90% recorded once. Sequenced: PBMCs. The source is a man aged 18 to 30 in good health and CMV-seropositive.

V is TRBV11-3 and J is TRBJ1-1; D is possibly TRBD1 (5 bases). Germline CDR1 reads SGHNT; CDR2 reads YENEEA. There are 13 residues in the CDR3. V was pared by 5 bases and J by 2 bases, with 9 bases between. In DNA form, the CDR3 reads TGTGCCAGCAGCCTGGGGGGTAACACTGAAGCTTTCTTT. Its protein is CASSLGGNTEAFF.

A few counts support this clone. The chain couples TRBV6-5 to TRBJ1-1; D not resolved. The CDR3 runs to 13 residues. Germline CDR1 is MNHEY and CDR2 is SVGAGI. V was clipped by 5 bases and J by 1 base, with 8 bases between them. CDR3 sequence: CASSLGWNTEAFF. The CDR3 DNA is TGTGCCAGCAGTCTAGGTTGGAACACTGAAGCTTTCTTT.

This chain joins TRBV2 and TRBJ1-3, with 7 bases identical to TRBD1. The V segment lost 6 bases and the J segment 2 bases; nucleotides outside the gene matches: 4. The CDR3 covers 14 residues. CDR1 is SNHLY and CDR2 is FYNNEI in the germline V gene. This chain's CDR3 is CASRTQGAGNTIYF. CDR3 DNA: TGTGCCAGCAGAACCCAGGGGGCTGGAAACACCATATATTTT.

This sequence joins TRBV5-1 and TRBJ2-5, with TRBD2 matching 7 bases. The CDR3 runs 14 residues. Germline-derived CDR1 and CDR2 are SGHRS and YFSETQ. After removal of 4 bases from V and 4 bases from J, the junction contained 7 bases not matched to a gene. CDR3 nucleotides: TGCGCCAGCAGCCCCGCGGGGGAAGGAGAGACCCAGTACTTC. Its protein is CASSPAGEGETQYF.

The rearrangement joins TRBV6-4 to TRBJ2-1, with 11 bases lining up with TRBD1. The CDR3 is made up of 13 amino acids. With V trimmed by 6 bases and J by 8 bases, 3 bases remained unmatched. Germline CDR1 reads MRHNA; CDR2 reads SNTAGT. The CDR3 bases are TGTGCCAGCAGCCGGGACAGGGGGGATGAGCAGTTCTTC. Amino acid sequence: CASSRDRGDEQFF.

Here the CDR3 DNA reads TGTGCCAGCTCACTTGGACAGGAGAACACCGGGGAGCTGTTTTTT. As protein: CASSLGQENTGELFF. This rearrangement joins TRBV18 to TRBJ2-2, with 7 bases identical to TRBD1. Looked up from germline, CDR1 is KGHSH and CDR2 is LQKENI. The V segment lost 4 bases and the J segment 1 base; nucleotides outside the gene matches: 3. The CDR3 runs to 15 residues.

The V and J genes are TRBV19 and TRBJ2-1, with D hard to call. V gave up 1 base and J gave up 2 bases, with 12 bases separating them. CDR1 and CDR2 from the germline V gene are LNHDA and SQIVND (reference sequence). This CDR3 contains 16 residues. This CDR3 is CASSIVEAAPYNEQFF. The CDR3, as DNA: TGTGCCAGTAGTATAGTTGAGGCGGCCCCCTACAATGAGCAGTTCTTC.

The gene calls are TRBV2 and TRBJ2-7, with a tentative D call TRBD2 (6 bases). Trimming shortened V by 0 bases and J by 5 bases, and 11 bases separated the two germline ends. Germline V CDR1 and CDR2: SNHLY, FYNNEI. This CDR3 has 14 residues. The CDR3 DNA sequence: TGTGCCAGCAGTGAAGCGCCGGGACTTAACGAGCAGTACTTC. It yields the protein CASSEAPGLNEQYF.

The chain combines TRBV6-9 with TRBJ2-1; 8 nucleotides agree with TRBD2. J was trimmed by 9 bases and V by 3 bases; bases with no gene match: 16. CDR3 length: 17 amino acids. Germline values: CDR1 MNHGY, CDR2 SVAAGI. This CDR3 reads CASSYDTGTREGGEQFF. CDR3 in DNA: TGTGCCAGCAGTTACGACACCGGGACTAGGGAGGGTGGTGAGCAGTTCTTC.

J is TRBJ1-1 and V is TRBV11-2; D gene unclear. The CDR3 has 13 amino acids. The V gene's germline CDR1 is SGHAT and CDR2 FQNNGV. V shed 3 bases and J shed 1 base, with 6 bases lying between them. The CDR3 here is CASSFSENTEAFF. CDR3 sequence (DNA): TGTGCCAGCAGCTTCTCAGAGAACACTGAAGCTTTCTTT.

The chain is built from TRBV21-1 and TRBJ1-1. TRBV21-1 is tagged as a pseudogene. The CDR3 contains 14 residues. The CDR3 sequence is CASSKAGGNTEAFF. In DNA, the CDR3 is TGTGCCAGCAGCAAAGCGGGGGGAAACACTGAAGCTTTCTTT.

This rearrangement joins TRBV28 to TRBJ1-2; tentative D call: TRBD1 (5 bases). From germline, CDR1 is MDHEN and CDR2 SYDVKM. V gave up 8 bases and J gave up 9 bases, with 13 bases separating them. This CDR3 spans 11 amino acids. In DNA, the CDR3 is TGTGCCAGCGGCGTAGGGGCGCGCTACACCTTC. This gives the protein CASGVGARYTF.

This clone has just a few counts. The chain has TRBV18 and TRBJ1-2, with D hard to call. CDR3 length: 13 residues. V was shortened by 4 bases and J by 3 bases, with 9 bases between the two germline ends. Germline assignment: CDR1 KGHSH and CDR2 LQKENI. The CDR3 region has the DNA TGTGCCAGCTCACTTGGCGGGGACTATGGCTACACCTTC. Translated, it gives CASSLGGDYGYTF.

The rearrangement joins TRBV2 to TRBJ2-3; 10 nucleotides line up with TRBD2. CDR3 length equals 16 residues. V lost 3 bases and J lost 4; bases outside the gene matches: 7. Germline V gene sequence: CDR1 SNHLY, CDR2 FYNNEI. Written as DNA, the CDR3 is TGTGCCAGCAGTGAGCCAGCTAGCGGGAGTGCAGATACGCAGTATTTT. Translated: CASSEPASGSADTQYF. Filled out from reference TRBV2 and TRBJ2-3, the complete variable domain reads EPEVTQTPSHQVTQMGQEVILRCVPISNHLYFYWYRQILGQKVEFLVSFYNNEISEKSEIFDDQFSVERPDGSNFTLKIRSTKLEDSAMYFCASSEPASGSADTQYFGPGTRLTVL.

This chain joins TRBV7-9 and TRBJ1-5, with no clear D. Germline lookup yields CDR1 SEHNR and CDR2 FQNEAQ (reference sequence). V shed 6 bases and J shed 0 bases, with 6 bases lying between them. The CDR3 is made up of 13 amino acids. CDR3 sequence reads: CASSSYSNQPQHF. The CDR3 DNA reads as TGTGCCAGCAGTTCTTATAGCAATCAGCCCCAGCATTTT.

The J gene is TRBJ2-3, the V gene TRBV7-9; 9 bases fit TRBD1. Germline V gene sequence: CDR1 SEHNR, CDR2 FQNEAQ (reference sequence). The V segment lost 7 bases and the J segment 3 bases; nucleotides outside the gene matches: 8. The length of the CDR3 is 15 residues. CDR3 sequence: CASTTGQGFTDTQYF. The CDR3, as DNA: TGTGCCAGCACGACGGGACAGGGTTTTACAGATACGCAGTATTTT.

The V and J genes are TRBV10-3 and TRBJ2-7; 9 bases are a match to TRBD1. Germline CDR1 reads ENHRY; CDR2 reads SYGVKD. This CDR3 spans 14 amino acids. Losses at the gene ends were 7 bases for V and 3 bases for J; bases not matched to a gene: 7. For the CDR3, the DNA is TGTGCCATCAAGAATCAGGGACAGGGCTACGAGCAGTACTTC. Translated, it gives CAIKNQGQGYEQYF.

The genes are TRBV4-1 and TRBJ2-2, with D maybe TRBD1 (5 bases). V was cut by 4 bases and J by 13 bases, with 22 bases left in between. Germline CDR1 and CDR2: MGHRA and YSYEKL. CDR3 size: 15 residues. The CDR3: CASSPQDNGKNVLFF. The CDR3 nucleotides are TGCGCCAGCAGCCCCCAGGACAACGGAAAAAACGTGCTGTTTTTT.

In this sample, this clone turned up a few times. The chain couples TRBV19 to TRBJ2-7; the D is unclear. The CDR3 totals 13 residues. V was pared by 5 bases and J by 2 bases, with 10 bases between. Germline values: CDR1 LNHDA, CDR2 SQIVND (reference sequence). The CDR3 DNA sequence: TGTGCCAGTAGTGGAACAGCTCCCTACGAGCAGTACTTC. Translation: CASSGTAPYEQYF.

The genes are TRBV6-1 and TRBJ1-5; perhaps TRBD1 as D (5 bases). This CDR3 spans 14 amino acids. CDR1 MNHNS and CDR2 SASEGT come from the germline V gene. The ends were cut back, 5 bases at V and 0 bases at J, with 8 bases in the middle. The CDR3 spells CASSQGNSNQPQHF. The DNA for the CDR3 is TGTGCCAGCAGTCAGGGTAATAGCAATCAGCCCCAGCATTTT.

CDR3 protein: CASSYTVSTDTQYF. CDR3 DNA: TGTGCCAGCAGTTACACAGTTAGCACAGATACGCAGTATTTT. The chain combines TRBV6-5 with TRBJ2-3; D is uncertain. Trimming removed 2 bases from V and 0 bases from J, with 6 bases in between. Germline V lookup: CDR1 MNHEY, CDR2 SVGAGI. This CDR3 region has 14 residues.

V and J are TRBV21-1 and TRBJ2-1; the D segment call TRBD2 is taken from the table without a DNA check. TRBV21-1 is shown as a pseudogene. The length of the CDR3 is 19 residues. The DNA for the CDR3 is TGTGCCAGCAGCAAAGTATCTTGGCCAACCACGGGCTCCTACAATGAGCAGTTCTTC. It encodes CASSKVSWPTTGSYNEQFF.

The rearrangement links TRBV10-3 to TRBJ1-2, with 8 bases identical to TRBD1. Losses at the gene ends were 6 bases for V and 4 bases for J; bases not matched to a gene: 1. CDR1 ENHRY and CDR2 SYGVKD come from the germline V gene. The CDR3 loop spans 12 amino acids. This chain's CDR3 is CAISGTGYGYTF. The CDR3 DNA is TGTGCCATCAGCGGGACAGGCTATGGCTACACCTTC.

The V gene is TRBV5-1, the J gene TRBJ2-1, with D possibly matching TRBD2 (6 bases). The length of the CDR3 is 18 residues. Looked up from germline, CDR1 is SGHRS and CDR2 is YFSETQ. V gave up 0 bases and J gave up 2 bases, with 18 bases separating them. The chain's CDR3 is CASSLALADITTYNEQFF. As DNA, the CDR3 is TGCGCCAGCAGCTTGGCGTTAGCGGATATAACGACCTACAATGAGCAGTTCTTC.